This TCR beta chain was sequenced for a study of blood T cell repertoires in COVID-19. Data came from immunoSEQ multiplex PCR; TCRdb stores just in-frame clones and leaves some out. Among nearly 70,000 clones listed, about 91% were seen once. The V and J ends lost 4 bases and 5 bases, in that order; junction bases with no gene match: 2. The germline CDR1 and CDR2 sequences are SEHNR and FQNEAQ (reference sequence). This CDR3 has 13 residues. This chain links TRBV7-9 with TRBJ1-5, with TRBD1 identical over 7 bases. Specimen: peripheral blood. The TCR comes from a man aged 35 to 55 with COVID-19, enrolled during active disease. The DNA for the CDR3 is TGTGCCAGCAGCTGGACAGGTGATCAGCCCCAGCATTTT. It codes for CASSWTGDQPQHF.